These 18 T cell receptor beta chains came from one sample sequenced in a study of shared clonotypes between healthy human individuals. Profiled with immunoSEQ multiplex PCR; TCRdb holds only in-frame clones, not every one. The repertoire holds some 2,000,000 clones, around 96% seen once, with around 1.1% in the top ten. In the naive CD8 group, cells lacked CD45RO and were positively selected for CCR7, so terminally differentiated effector memory CD45RA+ cells were left out. Sequenced sample: naive CD8+ T cells sorted from blood. The receptors come from a man aged 18 to 29 in good health.

CDR3 bases: TGTGCCAGCAGTTGGACAGGGGTAGGTTCACCCCTCCACTTT. Protein: CASSWTGVGSPLHF. The V gene is TRBV28, the J gene TRBJ1-6, with 9 bases identical to TRBD1. The CDR3 has 14 amino acids. V lost 4 bases to trimming and J lost 9 bases; unmatched junction nucleotides: 4. The germline V gene has CDR1 MDHEN and CDR2 SYDVKM.

The chain combines TRBV15 with TRBJ1-1, with TRBD1 as a possible D gene (5 bases). V was shortened by 1 base and J by 4 bases, with 16 bases between the two germline ends. From germline, CDR1 is LNHNV and CDR2 YYDKDF (reference sequence). The CDR3 loop spans 16 amino acids. The CDR3 protein is CATSRGVGERGTEAFF. CDR3 DNA: TGTGCCACCAGCAGAGGGGTAGGGGAGAGGGGCACTGAAGCTTTCTTT.

This chain connects TRBV10-2 to TRBJ1-1, with a possible D match to TRBD1 (6 bases). Germline loops: CDR1 WSHSY, CDR2 SAAADI. Between the trimmed V and J ends, which lost 2 bases and 3 bases, there was a span of 13 bases. This CDR3 is 15 amino acids long. Here the CDR3 reads CASSEETGAYTEAFF. The CDR3 nucleotides are TGCGCCAGCAGTGAGGAGACAGGAGCCTACACTGAAGCTTTCTTT.

This chain joins TRBV5-6 and TRBJ1-3; 9 bases align to TRBD1. V lost 3 bases to trimming and J lost 4 bases; unmatched junction nucleotides: 11. The CDR3 covers 17 residues. Germline lookup yields CDR1 SGHDT and CDR2 YYEEEE. The CDR3 DNA sequence: TGTGCCAGCAGCTACCTGCCGGGACAGGGCGACGGAAACACCATATATTTT. It is translated as CASSYLPGQGDGNTIYF.

The chain employs TRBV2 and TRBJ2-5; D ambiguous. CDR3 length: 16 amino acids. CDR1 is SNHLY, CDR2 FYNNEI, per germline. The V end lost 0 bases, the J end lost 5 bases, and 16 bases lay between the germline ends. The CDR3 region is CASSEAGPVGWETQYF. The DNA of the CDR3 is TGTGCCAGCAGTGAAGCCGGGCCAGTGGGTTGGGAGACCCAGTACTTC.

V usage is TRBV5-8 and J usage is TRBJ2-7; D gene uncertain. CDR1 and CDR2 (germline): SGHTS, YDEGEE. Trimming took off 4 bases at V and 0 bases at J, with 8 bases between the two ends. This CDR3 region has 13 residues. CDR3 region: CASSPRHSYEQYF. As DNA, the CDR3 is TGTGCCAGCAGCCCCAGACACTCCTACGAGCAGTACTTC.

CDR3 amino acids: CASTSTSGRPPSTDTQYF. The DNA for the CDR3 is TGTGCCAGCACCTCGACTAGCGGGCGACCTCCTAGCACAGATACGCAGTATTTT. V usage is TRBV27 and J usage is TRBJ2-3; 10 nucleotides align to TRBD2. Germline V gene lookup returns CDR1 MNHEY and CDR2 SMNVEV (reference sequence). Trimming at V came to 7 bases and at J to 0 bases, leaving 13 bases not matched to a gene. This CDR3 region has 18 residues.

The chain recombines TRBV29-1 with TRBJ2-3, with D perhaps matching TRBD2 (6 bases). From germline, CDR1 is SQVTM and CDR2 ANQGSEA. Trimming removed 2 bases from V and 5 bases from J, with 17 bases in between. The CDR3 totals 15 residues. This CDR3 reads CSVESRLPGGDTQYF. CDR3 nucleotide sequence: TGCAGCGTTGAATCTCGGCTGCCCGGGGGAGATACGCAGTATTTT.

This chain joins TRBV5-5 and TRBJ1-1, with TRBD1 identical over 9 bases. CDR3 size: 15 residues. Looked up from germline, CDR1 is SGHKS and CDR2 is YYEKEE (reference sequence). With V trimmed by 4 bases and J by 3 bases, 7 bases remained unmatched. The CDR3 is CASSTGQGRYTEAFF. The CDR3 DNA sequence: TGTGCCAGCAGCACCGGACAGGGGCGGTACACTGAAGCTTTCTTT.

V and J are TRBV20-1 and TRBJ2-1; no clear D gene. Deletions cut 3 bases from V and 7 bases from J, with 4 bases between. This CDR3 has 10 amino acids. Looked up from germline, CDR1 is DFQATT and CDR2 is SNEGSKA (reference sequence). The CDR3 is CSASQNEQFF. CDR3 nucleotide sequence: TGCAGTGCTAGCCAGAATGAGCAGTTCTTC.

This clone appeared a single time. The gene calls are TRBV5-1 and TRBJ1-2; a possible D gene is TRBD1 (6 bases). V was clipped by 0 bases and J by 6 bases, with 18 bases between them. CDR1 and CDR2 from the germline V gene are SGHRS and YFSETQ. The CDR3 totals 16 residues. The CDR3 sequence: CASSLARLTGLDGYTF. The DNA of the CDR3 is TGCGCCAGCAGCTTGGCCCGACTAACAGGGTTGGATGGCTACACCTTC.

The chain carries TRBV19 and TRBJ2-3, with 10 bases fitting TRBD2. V gave up 5 bases and J gave up 3 bases; unmatched junction bases: 5. This CDR3 is built from 15 residues. Germline CDR1 LNHDA, CDR2 SQIVND (reference sequence). The CDR3 protein is CASSRIAGGTDTQYF. The CDR3 nucleotides are TGTGCCAGTAGTCGCATAGCGGGAGGAACAGATACGCAGTATTTT.

The chain combines TRBV4-1 with TRBJ2-7; TRBD1 aligns across 9 bases. Germline lookup yields CDR1 MGHRA and CDR2 YSYEKL. After removal of 0 bases from V and 3 bases from J, the junction contained 3 bases not matched to a gene. The CDR3 loop spans 15 amino acids. CDR3 protein: CASSQDWGQGYEQYF. The CDR3 DNA reads TGCGCCAGCAGCCAAGATTGGGGACAGGGCTACGAGCAGTACTTC.

V gene TRBV5-1 combines with J gene TRBJ2-5, with no clear D. This CDR3 comprises 10 residues. V gave up 10 bases and J gave up 5 bases, with 9 bases separating them. CDR1 and CDR2 (germline): SGHRS, YFSETQ. CDR3: CAVSRETQYF. As DNA, the CDR3 is TGCGCCGTCTCCAGGGAGACCCAGTACTTC.

The rearrangement uses TRBV19 and TRBJ2-7; 10 positions agree with TRBD1. The ends lost 1 base at V and 5 bases at J; junction bases unmatched: 5. Germline V gives CDR1 LNHDA, CDR2 SQIVND (reference sequence). The CDR3 has 15 residues. The CDR3 bases are TGTGCCAGTAGTATAGCCGGGACAGGGGTCCACGAGCAGTACTTC. Its protein is CASSIAGTGVHEQYF.

The chain combines TRBV28 with TRBJ1-3; the D gene is possibly TRBD1 (5 bases). Germline CDR1 reads MDHEN; CDR2 reads SYDVKM. The CDR3 is 14 residues long. Between the trimmed V and J ends, which lost 4 bases and 3 bases, there was a span of 10 bases. The CDR3 spells CASSSAGGGNTIYF. The CDR3 nucleotides are TGTGCCAGCAGTTCTGCTGGGGGTGGAAACACCATATATTTT. Supplemented by reference TRBV28 and TRBJ1-3, the full variable domain reads DVKVTQSSRYLVKRTGEKVFLECVQDMDHENMFWYRQDPGLGLRLIYFSYDVKMKEKGDIPEGYSVSREKKERFSLILESASTNQTSMYLCASSSAGGGNTIYFGEGSWLTVV.

V gene TRBV7-9 combines with J gene TRBJ2-5, with TRBD1 matching over 8 bases. V lost 5 bases, J lost 5 bases, and 7 bases stayed unmatched. Per germline, CDR1 SEHNR and CDR2 FQNEAQ (reference sequence). The CDR3 sequence is 14 residues long. The CDR3 reads CASSPRTGSETQYF. The CDR3 nucleotides are TGTGCCAGCAGCCCTAGGACAGGGAGCGAGACCCAGTACTTC.

In its sample, this clone was seen a few times. The DNA of the CDR3 is TGTGCCAGCAGTATCGCAGAGGGCTGGCCCCAGCATTTT. It translates to CASSIAEGWPQHF. The chain couples TRBV28 to TRBJ1-5; no clear D gene. Germline lookup yields CDR1 MDHEN and CDR2 SYDVKM. V lost 5 bases, J lost 9 bases, and 14 bases lay in between. This CDR3 spans 13 amino acids.